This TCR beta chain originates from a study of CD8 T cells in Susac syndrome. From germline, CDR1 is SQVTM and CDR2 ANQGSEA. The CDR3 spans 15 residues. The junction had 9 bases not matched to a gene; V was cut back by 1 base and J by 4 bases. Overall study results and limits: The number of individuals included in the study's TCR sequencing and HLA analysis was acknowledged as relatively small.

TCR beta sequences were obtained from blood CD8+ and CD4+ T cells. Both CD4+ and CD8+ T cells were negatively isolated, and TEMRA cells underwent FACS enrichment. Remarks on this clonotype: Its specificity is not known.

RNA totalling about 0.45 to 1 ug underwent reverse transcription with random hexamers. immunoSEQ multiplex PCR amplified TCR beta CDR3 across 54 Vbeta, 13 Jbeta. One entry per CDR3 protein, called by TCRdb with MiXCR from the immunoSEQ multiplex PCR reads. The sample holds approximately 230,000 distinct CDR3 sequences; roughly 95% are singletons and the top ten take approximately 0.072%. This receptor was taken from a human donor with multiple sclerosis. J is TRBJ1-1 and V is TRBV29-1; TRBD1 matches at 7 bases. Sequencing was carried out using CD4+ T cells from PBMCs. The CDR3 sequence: CSVEGWARGGTEAFF. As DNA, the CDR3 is TGCAGCGTTGAAGGTTGGGCCAGGGGGGGCACTGAAGCTTTCTTT.